These 17 T cell receptor beta chains originate from one sample sequenced in a study of control samples from healthy donors and cancer patients. TCRdb keeps only in-frame clones here, not all; method: immunoSEQ multiplex PCR. The sample has about 150,000 clones, 89% seen once. The material sequenced was blood. The source of these receptors is a young man in good health.

The chain combines TRBV6-5 with TRBJ1-5, with 8 bases that match TRBD1. With 6 bases clipped from V and 8 bases from J, the junction kept 9 bases outside the gene matches. The CDR3 covers 14 residues. CDR1 and CDR2 (germline): MNHEY, SVGAGI. In DNA, the CDR3 is TGTGCCAGCAGCTACGGGTCAGGGGGCGAGCCCCAGCATTTT. It is translated as CASSYGSGGEPQHF.

The gene calls are TRBV4-3 and TRBJ2-3, with D hard to call. V shed 4 bases and J shed 2 bases, with 10 bases lying between them. From germline, CDR1 is LGHNA and CDR2 YSLEER. The CDR3 loop spans 14 amino acids. The CDR3 protein is CASSPPPPTDTQYF. For the CDR3, the DNA is TGCGCCAGCAGCCCCCCCCCACCCACAGATACGCAGTATTTT.

The rearrangement joins TRBV7-5 to TRBJ2-7; TRBD2, the table's D call, lacks a check against the DNA. TRBV7-5 is recorded as a pseudogene. The CDR3 sequence is 17 residues long. The CDR3 is CARSLTSGTGGSYEQYF. DNA of the CDR3: TGTGCCAGAAGCTTAACGTCCGGGACTGGAGGCTCCTACGAGCAGTACTTC.

In regard to this clone: The same CDR3 is also encoded by other DNA sequences in this sample. CDR3 in DNA: TGTGCCAGCAGTTACCTCAGACAGACGGTGGAGTTCGAAGCTAACTATGGCTACACCTTC. Translated: CASSYLRQTVEFEANYGYTF. The chain couples TRBV6-2 or TRBV6-3 to TRBJ1-2; D is perhaps TRBD1 (5 bases). The CDR3 length is 20 residues. The germline V and J ends were trimmed by 2 bases and 0 bases, with 25 bases remaining between them. Germline CDR1 MNHEY, CDR2 SVGEGT.

Regarding this clone: Relative to the germline gene, one junction end is altered; a read error may explain this. V usage is TRBV7-2 and J usage is TRBJ2-3, with TRBD1 matching 10 bases. The CDR3 contains 14 residues. CDR1 is SGHTA and CDR2 is FQGNSA in the germline V gene. CDR3 protein: CASGLGQGTDTQYF. CDR3 nucleotides: TGTGCCAGCGGCTTGGGACAGGGGACAGATACGCAGTATTTT.

The rearrangement uses TRBV12-3 or TRBV12-4 and TRBJ2-1; D might be TRBD2 (5 bases). There are 13 residues in the CDR3. V lost 3 bases and J lost 8, with 11 bases in between. The CDR3 sequence is CASSFHGRDEQFF. The CDR3 DNA follows: TGTGCCAGCAGTTTTCATGGGCGGGATGAGCAGTTCTTC.

The chain has TRBV12-3 or TRBV12-4 and TRBJ1-2; possibly TRBD1 for D (5 bases). This CDR3 comprises 12 residues. V gave up 5 bases and J gave up 4 bases, with 8 bases separating them. The CDR3 bases are TGTGCCAGCAGTCGGGACGGCTATGGCTACACCTTC. This encodes CASSRDGYGYTF.

V is TRBV5-8 and J is TRBJ2-6; tentatively, D is TRBD1 (5 bases). The CDR3 totals 11 residues. The germline gives CDR1 SGHTS, CDR2 YDEGEE. Between the trimmed V and J ends, which lost 0 bases and 16 bases, there was a span of 8 bases. The CDR3 protein is CASSLATALTF. The CDR3 region has the DNA TGTGCCAGCAGCTTGGCGACAGCACTGACTTTC.

The chain employs TRBV7-2 and TRBJ1-1; 7 bases are shared with TRBD1. J lost 3 bases, V lost 0 bases, and 10 bases had no gene match. Germline V gene lookup returns CDR1 SGHTA and CDR2 FQGNSA. The CDR3 extends over 17 amino acids. This CDR3 is CASSLAHGTERDTEAFF. The CDR3 nucleotides read TGTGCCAGCAGCTTAGCCCACGGGACAGAGCGGGACACTGAAGCTTTCTTT.

The chain carries TRBV29-1 and TRBJ2-7, with TRBD2 as a possible D gene (7 bases). The CDR3 is made up of 15 amino acids. Germline-derived CDR1 and CDR2 are SQVTM and ANQGSEA. Trimming removed 1 base from V and 3 bases from J, with 16 bases in between. CDR3 nucleotide sequence: TGCAGCGTTGAAGGGGGGGGACACGCGAACTACGAGCAGTACTTC. This encodes CSVEGGGHANYEQYF.

This clone was seen more than once but under ten times. CDR3 sequence (DNA): TGTGCCAGCAACCAAAACCGCGGGGGGGCCGCTTCCTACAATGAGCAGTTCTTC. Translated, it gives CASNQNRGGAASYNEQFF. The V call is TRBV2, the J call TRBJ2-1, with 9 nucleotides matching TRBD2. The CDR3 runs 18 residues. Germline lookup yields CDR1 SNHLY and CDR2 FYNNEI. V gave up 7 bases and J gave up 1 base; unmatched junction bases: 14. The full variable domain, completed using reference TRBV2 and TRBJ2-1, is EPEVTQTPSHQVTQMGQEVILRCVPISNHLYFYWYRQILGQKVEFLVSFYNNEISEKSEIFDDQFSVERPDGSNFTLKIRSTKLEDSAMYFCASNQNRGGAASYNEQFFGPGTRLTVL.

As concerns this clone: Additional DNA sequences in this sample encode the identical CDR3. The rearrangement uses TRBV7-9 and TRBJ1-2; D ambiguous. The CDR3 covers 18 residues. From germline, CDR1 is SEHNR and CDR2 FQNEAQ (reference sequence). V dropped 6 bases and J dropped 8 bases, with 31 bases sitting between them. CDR3 sequence: CASSSTLGTGAGPHGYTF. The DNA for the CDR3 is TGTGCCAGCAGTTCGACCCTCGGTACGGGCGCGGGCCCCCACGGCTACACCTTC.

This chain connects TRBV5-4 to TRBJ2-3; 7 nucleotides line up with TRBD1. This CDR3 has 14 amino acids. Germline V gives CDR1 SGHNT, CDR2 YYREEE (reference sequence). The V and J ends lost 4 bases and 4 bases, in that order; junction bases with no gene match: 6. The DNA for the CDR3 is TGTGCCAGCAGCCCCGGGGACAGCCCAGATACGCAGTATTTT. Protein sequence: CASSPGDSPDTQYF.

This rearrangement joins TRBV30 to TRBJ2-3; 8 bases fit TRBD2. The trim removed 2 bases at V and 4 bases at J, leaving 8 bases unmatched. The CDR3 contains 15 residues. CDR1 GTSNPN and CDR2 SVGIG come from the germline V gene (reference sequence). For the CDR3, the DNA is TGTGCCTGGAGTAGGGCGGGAGGTTCCCCAGATACGCAGTATTTT. It encodes CAWSRAGGSPDTQYF. The complete variable domain, with remaining parts taken from reference TRBV30 and TRBJ2-3, reads SQTIHQWPATLVQPVGSPLSLECTVEGTSNPNLYWYRQAAGRGLQLLFYSVGIGQISSEVPQNLSASRPQDRQFILSSKKLLLSDSGFYLCAWSRAGGSPDTQYFGPGTRLTVL.

The CDR3 nucleotides read TGTGCCAGCAGTTACCGGGAGGGATCGAGCTCCTACGAGCAGTACTTC. Protein product: CASSYREGSSSYEQYF. The gene calls are TRBV6-2 or TRBV6-3 and TRBJ2-7; 8 nucleotides match TRBD2. CDR3 length: 16 residues. Germline CDR1 reads MNHEY; CDR2 reads SVGEGT. V was clipped by 2 bases and J by 0 bases; unmatched bases: 6.

V usage is TRBV4-1 and J usage is TRBJ2-1, with D maybe TRBD2 (5 bases). Trimming shortened V by 4 bases and J by 4 bases, and 14 bases separated the two germline ends. The germline gives CDR1 MGHRA, CDR2 YSYEKL. This CDR3 is built from 15 residues. Written as DNA, the CDR3 is TGCGCCAGCAGCCCAGCGGCTTTATCGTACAATGAGCAGTTCTTC. Translating gives CASSPAALSYNEQFF.

J is TRBJ1-1 and V is TRBV5-4; no clear D. The germline V and J ends were trimmed by 4 bases and 8 bases, with 12 bases remaining between them. The CDR3 is 12 residues long. Per germline, CDR1 SGHNT and CDR2 YYREEE (reference sequence). The CDR3 DNA sequence: TGTGCCAGCAGCCCGGGTGCCAGAGAAGCTTTCTTT. It codes for CASSPGAREAFF.